What follows are 27 T cell receptor beta chains derived from one specimen sequenced in a study of shared clonotypes between healthy human individuals. Sequencing used immunoSEQ multiplex PCR; TCRdb keeps in-frame clones, though not all of them. Of hundreds of thousands of clones in the sample, about two thirds were seen once. The sequenced sample consisted of memory CD4+ T cells sorted from blood. The subset denotes: CD45RA-negative fraction. These receptors were collected from a woman in her 30s in good health.

V and J are TRBV21-1 and TRBJ2-7; the table's D call, TRBD2, has no DNA check behind it. TRBV21-1 corresponds to a pseudogene. This CDR3 region has 17 residues. The CDR3 nucleotides are TGTGCCAGCAGCGCCAAGGGTGGGACTAGCAGTTCCTACGAGCAGTACTTC. Translated, it gives CASSAKGGTSSSYEQYF.

With respect to this clone: The junction shows a germline mismatch at one end, possibly a read error. This chain uses TRBV2 with TRBJ1-4, with D hard to call. CDR3 length: 14 amino acids. Germline lookup yields CDR1 SNHLY and CDR2 FYNNEI. CDR3 region: CASNRGATNEKLFF. Written as DNA, the CDR3 is TGTGCCAGCAATAGAGGTGCAACTAATGAAAAACTATTTTTT.

This clone was picked up a small number of times. V gene TRBV2 combines with J gene TRBJ1-5; TRBD1 agrees at 8 bases. The CDR3 has 16 residues. With V trimmed by 4 bases and J by 2 bases, 7 bases remained unmatched. Germline CDR1 reads SNHLY; CDR2 reads FYNNEI. The CDR3 nucleotides read TGTGCCAGCAGTGGGCAGGGGGCGCGAGGCAATCAGCCCCAGCATTTT. Residues: CASSGQGARGNQPQHF.

CDR3 amino acids: CASGKTGAFEQFF. In nucleotides, the CDR3 is TGTGCCAGCGGCAAAACAGGGGCCTTCGAGCAGTTCTTC. V and J are TRBV6-1 and TRBJ2-1, with 7 positions matching TRBD1. The CDR3 loop spans 13 amino acids. CDR1 is MNHNS, CDR2 SASEGT, per germline. The ends lost 8 bases at V and 10 bases at J; junction bases unmatched: 11.

V gene TRBV6-6 combines with J gene TRBJ2-7, with 9 bases identical to TRBD1. There are 14 residues in the CDR3. The germline V gene encodes CDR1 MNHNY and CDR2 SVGAGI (reference sequence). Losses at the gene ends were 4 bases for V and 4 bases for J; bases not matched to a gene: 5. The CDR3 here is CASSSAGQGYEQYF. The DNA of the CDR3 is TGTGCCAGCAGTTCCGCAGGACAGGGGTACGAGCAGTACTTC.

Only a few counts were recorded for this clone. The chain combines TRBV25-1 with TRBJ1-5; D possibly corresponds to TRBD1 (5 bases). The CDR3 runs 11 residues. V was pared by 3 bases and J by 10 bases, with 7 bases between. CDR1 is MGHDK and CDR2 is SYGVNS in the germline V gene. The CDR3 coding sequence is TGTGCCAGCAGTGATCAGGGACCCCAGCATTTT. Translation: CASSDQGPQHF.

This clone was detected a few times. The chain is built from TRBV6-4 and TRBJ1-1; 9 bases agree with TRBD1. After removal of 10 bases from V and 0 bases from J, the junction contained 15 bases not matched to a gene. This CDR3 is built from 17 residues. Germline V gene lookup returns CDR1 MRHNA and CDR2 SNTAGT. CDR3 sequence: CAIPTQDRTGVNTEAFF. The CDR3 DNA is TGTGCCATCCCAACACAAGATAGGACAGGGGTGAACACTGAAGCTTTCTTT.

The chain uses TRBV5-1 and TRBJ1-1; D remains unclear. Trimming took off 7 bases at V and 2 bases at J, with 12 bases between the two ends. This CDR3 is built from 13 residues. The V gene's germline CDR1 is SGHRS and CDR2 YFSETQ. This CDR3 reads CASRRQTNTEAFF. The DNA of the CDR3 is TGCGCCAGCCGGAGGCAGACCAACACTGAAGCTTTCTTT.

The chain recombines TRBV7-9 with TRBJ2-1, with TRBD2 matching 11 bases. The V gene's germline CDR1 is SEHNR and CDR2 FQNEAQ (reference sequence). This CDR3 has 16 amino acids. The V segment lost 1 base and the J segment 8 bases; nucleotides outside the gene matches: 7. The CDR3 DNA sequence: TGTGCCAGCAGCTTAGGTGGTCTAGCGGGAGGTGATGAGCAGTTCTTC. Its translation: CASSLGGLAGGDEQFF.

With regard to this clone: Distinct nucleotide sequences in the sample also encode this CDR3. The chain links TRBV4-1 to TRBJ1-5; the D is unclear. CDR1 and CDR2 from the germline V gene are MGHRA and YSYEKL. Deletions cut 1 base from V and 4 bases from J, with 8 bases between. The CDR3 length is 14 residues. The CDR3 spells CASSQVSGNQPQHF. The CDR3 DNA reads as TGCGCCAGCAGCCAAGTGTCAGGAAATCAGCCCCAGCATTTT.

On this clone: The sample contains more than one DNA sequence encoding this CDR3. The chain joins TRBV7-2 to TRBJ2-7, with 7 bases identical to TRBD1. Germline V CDR1 and CDR2: SGHTA, FQGNSA. This CDR3 is built from 14 residues. V shed 5 bases, J shed 3 bases, and the junction held 7 bases outside the gene matches. The CDR3 DNA is TGTGCCAGCAGCCAACAACGGGACAGCTACGAGCAGTACTTC. Translating it yields CASSQQRDSYEQYF.

In this sample, this clone turned up a few times. The gene calls are TRBV30 and TRBJ2-5, with D perhaps TRBD1 (6 bases). This CDR3 spans 12 amino acids. CDR1 is GTSNPN and CDR2 is SVGIG in the germline V gene (reference sequence). The V end lost 3 bases, the J end lost 5 bases, and 10 bases lay between the germline ends. CDR3 residues: CAWRQGWETQYF. For the CDR3, the DNA is TGTGCCTGGAGACAGGGATGGGAGACCCAGTACTTC.

The CDR3 loop is CASSQPGDPATGELFF. The CDR3 DNA reads as TGTGCCAGCAGCCAGCCAGGGGACCCCGCAACCGGGGAGCTGTTTTTT. The chain joins TRBV7-9 to TRBJ2-2; a weak D match, TRBD1 (6 bases). This CDR3 contains 16 residues. V shed 5 bases and J shed 5 bases, with 18 bases lying between them. The germline CDR1 and CDR2 sequences are SEHNR and FQNEAQ (reference sequence). Full variable domain (remainder filled in from reference TRBV7-9 and TRBJ2-2): DTGVSQNPRHKITKRGQNVTFRCDPISEHNRLYWYRQTLGQGPEFLTYFQNEAQLEKSRLLSDRFSAERPKGSFSTLEIQRTEQGDSAMYLCASSQPGDPATGELFFGEGSRLTVL.

CDR3 sequence reads: CASSPPGNEKLFF. CDR3 nucleotide sequence: TGTGCCAGCTCACCACCAGGAAATGAAAAACTGTTTTTT. This chain joins TRBV18 and TRBJ1-4; the D is unclear. This CDR3 comprises 13 residues. Germline V gives CDR1 KGHSH, CDR2 LQKENI. Trimming cost V 0 bases and J 5 bases, with 4 bases left between them.

This rearrangement joins TRBV7-9 to TRBJ1-1, with D tentatively TRBD1 (5 bases). The CDR3 loop spans 15 amino acids. CDR1 and CDR2 (germline): SEHNR, FQNEAQ (reference sequence). V lost 3 bases, J lost 8 bases, and 19 bases lay in between. This CDR3 is CASSLAAGPRREAFF. DNA of the CDR3: TGTGCCAGCAGCTTGGCGGCAGGGCCCCGCAGGGAAGCTTTCTTT.

At least ten counts were recorded for this clone. The chain uses TRBV20-1 and TRBJ1-2, with no clear D. Germline V CDR1 and CDR2: DFQATT, SNEGSKA (reference sequence). V was shortened by 8 bases and J by 5 bases, with 9 bases between the two germline ends. The CDR3 totals 10 residues. The CDR3 nucleotides are TGCAGTCCCTTTGAGTATGGCTACACCTTC. Amino acids: CSPFEYGYTF.

The rearrangement links TRBV6-1 to TRBJ2-7, with 8 bases fitting TRBD1. The CDR3 extends over 14 amino acids. J was trimmed by 2 bases and V by 5 bases; bases with no gene match: 5. Germline CDR1 MNHNS, CDR2 SASEGT. Here the CDR3 DNA reads TGTGCCAGCAGTACTCGGACAGGGCCCTACGAGCAGTACTTC. It yields the protein CASSTRTGPYEQYF.

The chain carries TRBV14 and TRBJ2-2; 7 nucleotides match TRBD2. The CDR3 length is 15 residues. The germline V gene has CDR1 SGHDN and CDR2 FVKESK. V lost 4 bases to trimming and J lost 3 bases; unmatched junction nucleotides: 5. The DNA of the CDR3 is TGTGCCAGCAGCCGGACTAGTCCTGACACCGGGGAGCTGTTTTTT. As protein: CASSRTSPDTGELFF.

The V gene is TRBV5-6, the J gene TRBJ2-1; 10 bases fit TRBD2. Germline V CDR1 and CDR2: SGHDT, YYEEEE. The CDR3 totals 17 residues. The ends lost 4 bases at V and 0 bases at J; junction bases unmatched: 7. This CDR3 is CASSIRLAGISYNEQFF. The CDR3, as DNA: TGTGCCAGCAGCATAAGACTAGCGGGCATCTCCTACAATGAGCAGTTCTTC.

This rearrangement joins TRBV29-1 to TRBJ2-7, with TRBD1 as a possible D gene (6 bases). Germline V gene data show CDR1 as SQVTM and CDR2 as ANQGSEA. Trimming took 7 bases from V and 6 from J, leaving 16 bases between them. This CDR3 has 12 residues. CDR3 region: CSAGKDRPEQYF. The CDR3 DNA sequence: TGCAGCGCGGGCAAAGACAGGCCCGAGCAGTACTTC.

The V call is TRBV7-9, the J call TRBJ2-5; 9 nucleotides match TRBD2. The CDR3 extends over 12 amino acids. Germline CDR1 SEHNR, CDR2 FQNEAQ (reference sequence). The ends lost 10 bases at V and 4 bases at J; junction bases unmatched: 4. The CDR3 sequence: CATQAGGETQYF. The CDR3, as DNA: TGTGCCACGCAAGCGGGAGGAGAGACCCAGTACTTC.

J is TRBJ1-2 and V is TRBV30; D gene uncertain. The CDR3 loop spans 15 amino acids. V lost 8 bases to trimming and J lost 2 bases, with 21 bases between them. Germline V CDR1 and CDR2: GTSNPN, SVGIG (reference sequence). As DNA, the CDR3 is TGTGCCGGGCCCTTGACGGCAGGACTAAACTATGGCTACACCTTC. Its translation is CAGPLTAGLNYGYTF.

The chain uses TRBV5-1 and TRBJ1-2; D is ambiguous. Deletions cut 0 bases from V and 6 bases from J, with 18 bases between. This CDR3 is built from 16 residues. Germline CDR1 and CDR2: SGHRS and YFSETQ. The CDR3 DNA reads TGCGCCAGCAGCTTGGTGCGGCGGGAGCCTTTTGATGGCTACACCTTC. Translated: CASSLVRREPFDGYTF.

This clone was recorded only once. The chain is built from TRBV27 and TRBJ1-4; 7 bases align to TRBD1. Germline loops: CDR1 MNHEY, CDR2 SMNVEV (reference sequence). Germline trimming cut 5 bases from V and 5 bases from J; bases unmatched to any gene: 8. This CDR3 has 15 amino acids. The CDR3 loop reads CASSPWDRGNEKLFF. CDR3 bases: TGTGCCAGCAGTCCCTGGGACAGAGGAAATGAAAAACTGTTTTTT.

The chain links TRBV2 to TRBJ1-3; the match to TRBD1 covers 7 bases. CDR3 length: 14 residues. In germline, CDR1 is SNHLY, CDR2 FYNNEI. V was pared by 7 bases and J by 6 bases, with 9 bases of the junction left unmatched. The CDR3 DNA reads as TGTGCCAGCATCCCCGACACAGGGGCAAACACCATATATTTT. Protein: CASIPDTGANTIYF.

The V and J genes are TRBV10-3 and TRBJ2-1, with 10 nucleotides matching TRBD2. J lost 9 bases, V lost 0 bases, and 8 bases had no gene match. Germline CDR1 is ENHRY and CDR2 is SYGVKD. CDR3 size: 16 residues. CDR3 nucleotide sequence: TGTGCCATCAGTGAGTCGATGGCTAGCGGGAGACCTGAGCAGTTCTTC. This codes for CAISESMASGRPEQFF.

J is TRBJ2-1 and V is TRBV19, with 8 bases aligning to TRBD2. Germline V gene data show CDR1 as LNHDA and CDR2 as SQIVND (reference sequence). Germline trimming cut 10 bases from V and 6 bases from J; bases unmatched to any gene: 5. The CDR3 is 12 residues long. CDR3 loop: CANSGSCNEQFF. DNA for the CDR3: TGTGCCAACAGCGGGAGCTGCAATGAGCAGTTCTTC.